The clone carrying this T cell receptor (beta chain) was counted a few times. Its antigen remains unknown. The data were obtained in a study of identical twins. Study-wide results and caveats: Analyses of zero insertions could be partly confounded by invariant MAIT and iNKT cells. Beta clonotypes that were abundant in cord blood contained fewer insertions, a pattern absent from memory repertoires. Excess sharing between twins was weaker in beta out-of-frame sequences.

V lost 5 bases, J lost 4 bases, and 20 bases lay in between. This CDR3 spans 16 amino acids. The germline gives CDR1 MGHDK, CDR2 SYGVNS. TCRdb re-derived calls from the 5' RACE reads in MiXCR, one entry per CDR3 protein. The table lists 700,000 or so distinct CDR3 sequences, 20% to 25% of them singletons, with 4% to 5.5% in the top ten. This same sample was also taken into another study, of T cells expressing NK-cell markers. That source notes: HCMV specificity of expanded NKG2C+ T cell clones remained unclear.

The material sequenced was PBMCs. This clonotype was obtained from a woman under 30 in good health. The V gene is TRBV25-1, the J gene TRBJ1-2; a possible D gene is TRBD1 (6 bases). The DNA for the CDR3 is TGTGCCAGCAGTAGAGGCGGTGGACAGTATTCCTATGGCTACACCTTC. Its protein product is CASSRGGGQYSYGYTF.